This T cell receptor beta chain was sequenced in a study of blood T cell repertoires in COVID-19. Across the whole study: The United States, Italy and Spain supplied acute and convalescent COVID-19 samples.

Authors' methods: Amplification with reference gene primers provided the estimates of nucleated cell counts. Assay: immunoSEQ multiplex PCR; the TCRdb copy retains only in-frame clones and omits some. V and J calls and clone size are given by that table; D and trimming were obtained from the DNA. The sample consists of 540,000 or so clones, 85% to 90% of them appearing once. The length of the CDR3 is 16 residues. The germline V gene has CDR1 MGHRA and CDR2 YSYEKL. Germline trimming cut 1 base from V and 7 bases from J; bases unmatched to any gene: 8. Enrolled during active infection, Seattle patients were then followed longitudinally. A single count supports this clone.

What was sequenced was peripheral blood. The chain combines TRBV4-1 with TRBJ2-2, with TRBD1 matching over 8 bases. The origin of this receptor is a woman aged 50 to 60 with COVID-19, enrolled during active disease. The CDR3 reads CASSQAGGAYVGELFF. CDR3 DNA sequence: TGCGCCAGCAGCCAAGCAGGGGGCGCGTATGTCGGGGAGCTGTTTTTT.